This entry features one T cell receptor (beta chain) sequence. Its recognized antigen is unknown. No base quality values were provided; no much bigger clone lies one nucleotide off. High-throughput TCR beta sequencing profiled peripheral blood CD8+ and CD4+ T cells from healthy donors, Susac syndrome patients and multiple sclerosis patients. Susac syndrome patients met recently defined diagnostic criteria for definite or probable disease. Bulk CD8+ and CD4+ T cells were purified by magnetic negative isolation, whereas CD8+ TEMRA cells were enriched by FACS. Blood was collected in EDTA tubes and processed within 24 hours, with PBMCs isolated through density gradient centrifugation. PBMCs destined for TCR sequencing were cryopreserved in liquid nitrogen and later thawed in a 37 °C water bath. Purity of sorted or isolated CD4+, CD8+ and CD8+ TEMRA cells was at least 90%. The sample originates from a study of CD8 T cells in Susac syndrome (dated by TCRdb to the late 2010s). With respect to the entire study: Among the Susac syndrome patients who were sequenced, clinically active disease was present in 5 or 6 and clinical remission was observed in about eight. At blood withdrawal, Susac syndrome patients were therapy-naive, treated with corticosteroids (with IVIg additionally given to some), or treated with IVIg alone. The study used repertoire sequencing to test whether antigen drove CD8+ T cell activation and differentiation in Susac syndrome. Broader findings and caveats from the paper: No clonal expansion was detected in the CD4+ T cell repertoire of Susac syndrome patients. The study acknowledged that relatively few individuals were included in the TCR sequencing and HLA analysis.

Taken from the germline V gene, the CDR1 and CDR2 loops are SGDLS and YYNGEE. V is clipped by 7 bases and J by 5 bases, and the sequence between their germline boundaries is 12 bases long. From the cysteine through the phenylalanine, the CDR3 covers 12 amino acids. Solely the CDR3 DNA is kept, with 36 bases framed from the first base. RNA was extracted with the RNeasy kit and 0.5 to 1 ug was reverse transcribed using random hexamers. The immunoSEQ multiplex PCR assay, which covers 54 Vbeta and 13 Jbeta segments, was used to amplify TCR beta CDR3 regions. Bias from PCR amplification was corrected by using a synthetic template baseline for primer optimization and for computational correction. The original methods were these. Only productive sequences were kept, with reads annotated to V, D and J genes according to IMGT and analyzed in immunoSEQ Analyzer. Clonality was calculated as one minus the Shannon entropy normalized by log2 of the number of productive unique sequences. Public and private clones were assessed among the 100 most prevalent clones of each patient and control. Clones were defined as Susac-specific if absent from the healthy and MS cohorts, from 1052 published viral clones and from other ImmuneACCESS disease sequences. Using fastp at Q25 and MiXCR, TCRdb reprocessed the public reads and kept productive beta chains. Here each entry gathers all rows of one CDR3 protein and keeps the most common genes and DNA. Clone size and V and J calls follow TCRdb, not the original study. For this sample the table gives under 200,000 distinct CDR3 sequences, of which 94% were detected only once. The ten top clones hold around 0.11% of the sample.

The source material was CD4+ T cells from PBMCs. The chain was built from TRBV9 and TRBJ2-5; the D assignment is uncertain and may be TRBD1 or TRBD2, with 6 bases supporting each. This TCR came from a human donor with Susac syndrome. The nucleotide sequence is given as TGTGCCAGCCCGCCGGGGGCGGAGACCCAGTACTTC. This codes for CASPPGAETQYF.